What follows describes a single TCR beta chain. Its specificity is unknown. The data were obtained in a study of radiotherapy plus CTLA-4 blockade in lung cancer. At the level of the study: Among enrolled patients, over 15% responded and less than 40% achieved disease control. Study results and limitations: Reports state that early shifts in blood T cell clones, with interferon-beta, best predicted response. TCR clones originating in tumors grew in number in blood after radiotherapy plus ipilimumab.

It was focal radiation plus CTLA-4 blockade with ipilimumab that patients with chemo-refractory metastatic non-small-cell lung cancer received. CDR3 length equals 15 residues. V shed 5 bases and J shed 2 bases, with 15 bases lying between them. Per the germline V gene, CDR1 is MNHEY and CDR2 is SMNVEV (reference sequence). Profiled with immunoSEQ multiplex PCR; TCRdb holds only in-frame clones, not every one. This table has approximately 50,000 clones, approximately 84% appearing once. This sequence originates from a human donor with non-small cell lung cancer whose response to radiotherapy plus ipilimumab could not be evaluated. The sample here was peripheral blood, taken from a patient treated with radiotherapy plus ipilimumab. This chain connects TRBV27 to TRBJ2-5; perhaps TRBD1 as D (5 bases). The DNA of the CDR3 is TGTGCCAGCAGTCGGATTGGATCAGGGCAAGAGACCCAGTACTTC. Residues: CASSRIGSGQETQYF.